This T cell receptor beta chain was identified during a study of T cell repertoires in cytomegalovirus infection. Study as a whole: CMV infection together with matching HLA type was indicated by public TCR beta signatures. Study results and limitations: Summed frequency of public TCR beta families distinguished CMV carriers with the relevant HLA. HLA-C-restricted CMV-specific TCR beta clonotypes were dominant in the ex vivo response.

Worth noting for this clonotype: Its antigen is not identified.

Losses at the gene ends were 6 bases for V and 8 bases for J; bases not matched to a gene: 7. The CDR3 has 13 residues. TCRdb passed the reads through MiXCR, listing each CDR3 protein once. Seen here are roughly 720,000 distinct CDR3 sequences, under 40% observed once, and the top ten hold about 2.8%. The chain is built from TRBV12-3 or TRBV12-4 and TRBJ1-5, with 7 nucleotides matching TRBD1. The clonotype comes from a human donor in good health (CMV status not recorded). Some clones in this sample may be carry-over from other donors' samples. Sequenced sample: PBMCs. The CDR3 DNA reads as TGTGCCAGCAGATCCGCTACAGGGGAGCCCCAGCATTTT. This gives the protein CASRSATGEPQHF.